These 16 T cell receptor beta chains came from one sample sequenced in a study of high-grade serous ovarian cancer treatment subgroups. Tumor tissue was taken before any definitive surgery or chemotherapy was given. Produced via immunoSEQ multiplex PCR; TCRdb's table is partial and in-frame only. Of around 12,000 clones detected, roughly 87% appear once; the ten largest clones hold around 6.6%. Specimen: tumor tissue. The receptors shown here come from a human donor with high-grade serous ovarian cancer.

This chain joins TRBV5-5 and TRBJ1-2, with TRBD1 as a possible D gene (5 bases). There are 12 residues in the CDR3. Per the germline V gene, CDR1 is SGHKS and CDR2 is YYEKEE (reference sequence). V gave up 4 bases and J gave up 4 bases, with 8 bases separating them. The DNA of the CDR3 is TGTGCCAGCAGCCCAGGGACCTATGGCTACACCTTC. Amino acid sequence: CASSPGTYGYTF.

This chain joins TRBV19 and TRBJ1-4; weak D call: TRBD1 (5 bases). The V end was cut by 5 bases, the J end by 7 bases, with 20 bases between. Germline CDR1 LNHDA, CDR2 SQIVND (reference sequence). The length of the CDR3 is 16 residues. This CDR3 reads CASSSQGGAEGEKLFF. DNA for the CDR3: TGTGCCAGTAGTTCTCAAGGTGGGGCTGAGGGTGAAAAACTGTTTTTT.

The rearrangement links TRBV7-3 to TRBJ2-2; TRBD2 aligns across 10 bases. The CDR3 is made up of 19 amino acids. Per germline, CDR1 SGHTA and CDR2 FQGTGA. J lost 2 bases, V lost 7 bases, and 16 bases had no gene match. This CDR3 is CASNSDPISGRTNTGELFF. The CDR3, as DNA: TGTGCCAGCAACTCAGACCCCATTAGCGGGAGGACCAACACCGGGGAGCTGTTTTTT.

The V call is TRBV2, the J call TRBJ2-2; 9 bases are a match to TRBD1. Germline V gene sequence: CDR1 SNHLY, CDR2 FYNNEI. This CDR3 is built from 17 residues. V was clipped by 4 bases and J by 7 bases; unmatched bases: 13. The CDR3 sequence is CASSGFPGQGGDGELFF. Here the CDR3 DNA reads TGTGCCAGCAGTGGATTTCCGGGACAGGGTGGGGACGGGGAGCTGTTTTTT.

This chain uses TRBV7-8 with TRBJ2-7, with D maybe TRBD1 (5 bases). V was cut by 5 bases and J by 3 bases, with 20 bases left in between. This CDR3 has 16 residues. CDR1 is SGHVS, CDR2 FQNEAQ, per germline. Here the CDR3 reads CASSPPRLGLDYEQYF. DNA for the CDR3: TGTGCCAGCAGCCCCCCCCGCTTGGGGCTGGACTACGAGCAGTACTTC. Combining the CDR3 with reference TRBV7-8 and TRBJ2-7 gives the whole variable domain GAGVSQSPRYKVAKRGQDVALRCDPISGHVSLFWYQQALGQGPEFLTYFQNEAQLDKSGLPSDRFFAERPEGSVSTLKIQRTQQEDSAVYLCASSPPRLGLDYEQYFGPGTRLTVT.

The chain employs TRBV28 and TRBJ1-3; no definite D call. Germline V gives CDR1 MDHEN, CDR2 SYDVKM. The V and J ends lost 4 bases and 4 bases respectively, with 5 bases between them. This CDR3 contains 12 residues. For the CDR3, the DNA is TGTGCCAGCAGTTCTCCAGGAAACACCATATATTTT. It is translated as CASSSPGNTIYF.

In this sample, this clone turned up once. V usage is TRBV5-1 and J usage is TRBJ2-5; D is perhaps TRBD1 or TRBD2 (6 bases each). The V end lost 0 bases, the J end lost 2 bases, and 8 bases lay between the germline ends. This CDR3 spans 14 amino acids. Germline V gene lookup returns CDR1 SGHRS and CDR2 YFSETQ. The CDR3 loop reads CASSLGGAQETQYF. The CDR3 DNA follows: TGCGCCAGCAGCTTGGGGGGGGCACAAGAGACCCAGTACTTC.

The chain links TRBV5-4 to TRBJ1-4; D gene uncertain. Germline V gene sequence: CDR1 SGHNT, CDR2 YYREEE (reference sequence). V was cut by 4 bases and J by 6 bases, with 13 bases left in between. This CDR3 has 14 amino acids. CDR3 sequence: CASSPESGDEKLFF. CDR3 DNA: TGTGCCAGCAGCCCTGAATCTGGGGATGAAAAACTGTTTTTT.

The genes are TRBV7-9 and TRBJ2-1; 9 bases align to TRBD2. This CDR3 spans 15 amino acids. V lost 0 bases to trimming and J lost 10 bases; unmatched junction nucleotides: 7. Looked up from germline, CDR1 is SEHNR and CDR2 is FQNEAQ (reference sequence). The CDR3 coding sequence is TGTGCCAGCAGCTTAGCCTCTAGCGGGGCCCGGGAGCAGTTCTTC. Translated: CASSLASSGAREQFF.

This chain connects TRBV27 to TRBJ2-2; D is possibly TRBD2 (7 bases). The CDR3 runs 19 residues. V gave up 2 bases and J gave up 4 bases, with 23 bases separating them. Germline-derived CDR1 and CDR2 are MNHEY and SMNVEV (reference sequence). CDR3 bases: TGTGCCAGCAGTTTAGACAGGCTAAGCGGGGCCAACCCCACCGGGGAGCTGTTTTTT. Translating it yields CASSLDRLSGANPTGELFF.

The V gene is TRBV6-1, the J gene TRBJ2-5, with 9 bases identical to TRBD1. V was pared by 6 bases and J by 6 bases, with 11 bases of the junction left unmatched. CDR3 length: 15 residues. The V gene's germline CDR1 is MNHNS and CDR2 SASEGT. CDR3 nucleotide sequence: TGTGCCAGCAGGTTCACAGGGGGCATTTTACAGACCCAGTACTTC. Translation gives CASRFTGGILQTQYF.

This chain joins TRBV12-2 and TRBJ1-4; TRBD1, the table's D call, lacks a check against the DNA. TRBV12-2 is a recognized pseudogene. The length of the CDR3 is 15 residues. CDR3 in amino acids: CASRTQGVAREKLFF. In nucleotides, the CDR3 is TGTGCAAGTCGCACGCAGGGGGTGGCTCGGGAAAAACTGTTTTTT.

This CDR3 reads CASSSQGDYGYTF. The CDR3 nucleotides are TGTGCCAGCAGCTCACAGGGGGACTATGGCTACACCTTC. The chain carries TRBV5-4 and TRBJ1-2; 8 bases align to TRBD1. This CDR3 contains 13 residues. V trimming: 3 bases; J trimming: 3 bases; junction bases outside the gene matches: 1. The germline V gene has CDR1 SGHNT and CDR2 YYREEE (reference sequence).

The V and J genes are TRBV2 and TRBJ1-6; weak D call: TRBD1 (5 bases). The CDR3 totals 16 residues. Trimming stripped 4 bases from V and 7 bases from J, with 17 bases between. CDR1 is SNHLY, CDR2 FYNNEI, per germline. Here the CDR3 reads CASSVQGGGSNSPLHF. In DNA form, the CDR3 reads TGTGCCAGCAGTGTTCAGGGAGGCGGAAGCAATTCACCCCTCCACTTT. The full variable domain, rest sourced from reference TRBV2 and TRBJ1-6, is EPEVTQTPSHQVTQMGQEVILRCVPISNHLYFYWYRQILGQKVEFLVSFYNNEISEKSEIFDDQFSVERPDGSNFTLKIRSTKLEDSAMYFCASSVQGGGSNSPLHFGNGTRLTVT.

This clone turned up a few times. V usage is TRBV6-1 and J usage is TRBJ1-1; D remains ambiguous. CDR3 length: 12 residues. From germline, CDR1 is MNHNS and CDR2 SASEGT. The V end lost 11 bases, the J end lost 0 bases, and 10 bases lay between the germline ends. CDR3 sequence: CALRPLNTEAFF. The CDR3 nucleotides are TGTGCCCTCCGGCCCTTGAACACTGAAGCTTTCTTT.

The chain couples TRBV11-2 to TRBJ2-1; a possible D gene is TRBD2 (7 bases). This CDR3 spans 13 amino acids. Per germline, CDR1 SGHAT and CDR2 FQNNGV. The ends were cut back, 3 bases at V and 10 bases at J, with 13 bases in the middle. The CDR3 DNA sequence: TGTGCCAGCAGCTTGGGGGGAGGGGGGGAGCAGTTCTTC. This codes for CASSLGGGGEQFF.